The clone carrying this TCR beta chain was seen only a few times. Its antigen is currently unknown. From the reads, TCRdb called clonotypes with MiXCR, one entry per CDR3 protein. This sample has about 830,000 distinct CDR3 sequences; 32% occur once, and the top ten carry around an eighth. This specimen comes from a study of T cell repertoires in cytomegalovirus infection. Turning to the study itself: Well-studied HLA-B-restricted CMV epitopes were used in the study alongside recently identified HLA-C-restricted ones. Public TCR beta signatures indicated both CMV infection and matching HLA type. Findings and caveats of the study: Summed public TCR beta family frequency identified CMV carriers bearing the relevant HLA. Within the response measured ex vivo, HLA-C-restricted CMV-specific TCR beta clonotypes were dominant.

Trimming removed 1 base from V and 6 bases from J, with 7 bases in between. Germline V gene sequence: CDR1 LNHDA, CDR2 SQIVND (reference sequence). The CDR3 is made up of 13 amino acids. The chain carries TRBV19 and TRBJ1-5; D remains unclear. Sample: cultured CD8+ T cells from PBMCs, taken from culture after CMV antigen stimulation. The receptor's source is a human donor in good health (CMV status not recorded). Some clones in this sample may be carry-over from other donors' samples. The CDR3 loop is CASSIGGVQPQHF. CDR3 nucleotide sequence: TGTGCCAGTAGTATAGGCGGGGTTCAGCCCCAGCATTTT.